The rows below give T cell receptor beta chains drawn from one sample of a study of identical twins. Each CDR3 protein gets one entry after TCRdb re-called the 5' RACE reads with MiXCR. Among 1,800,000 or so distinct CDR3 sequences listed, 32% were seen once. What was sequenced was cord blood. These receptors all stem from a newborn girl in good health. Each CDR3 is given with its conserved first and last residue. A D gene is named only where the DNA matches it firmly. Expanded clones get a size class; other rows say once, few or many, or leave the size out.

v_call: TRBV27
j_call: TRBJ1-1
clone_size: -
d_call: -
cdr3_nt: TGTGCCAGCAGTTCCAATCAATTCACTGAAGCTTTCTTT
cdr3_aa: CASSSNQFTEAFF

v_call: TRBV9
j_call: TRBJ1-2
clone_size: -
d_call: TRBD1
cdr3_nt: TGTGCCAGCAGCTCAGGGGGGGTTGAAGGCTATGGCTACACCTTC
cdr3_aa: CASSSGGVEGYGYTF

v_call: TRBV20-1
j_call: TRBJ2-1
clone_size: -
d_call: -
cdr3_nt: TGCAGTGCTAGACCTAAGGCGTTCTTC
cdr3_aa: CSARPKAFF

v_call: TRBV11-2
j_call: TRBJ2-1
clone_size: -
d_call: -
cdr3_nt: TGTGCCAGCAGCTTAGTATTGATGAGTGGATCGGGGAATGAGCAGTTCTTC
cdr3_aa: CASSLVLMSGSGNEQFF

v_call: TRBV20-1
j_call: TRBJ1-2
clone_size: few
d_call: -
cdr3_nt: TGCAGTGCCCCGCGTCCCGTACTAACTAACTATGGCTACACCTTC
cdr3_aa: CSAPRPVLTNYGYTF

v_call: TRBV25-1
j_call: TRBJ1-2
clone_size: few
d_call: TRBD1
cdr3_nt: TGTGCCAGCAGTGACCACAGGGGTCTAAACTATGGCTACACCTTC
cdr3_aa: CASSDHRGLNYGYTF

v_call: TRBV9
j_call: TRBJ2-7
clone_size: -
d_call: TRBD2
cdr3_nt: TGTGCCAGCAGCAGCGGGGGTCGATCCTACAATGAGCAGTACTTC
cdr3_aa: CASSSGGRSYNEQYF

v_call: TRBV27
j_call: TRBJ2-7
clone_size: few
d_call: -
cdr3_nt: TGTGCCAGCAGCAAAAACCCATTTGGGGGCTACGAGCAGTACTTC
cdr3_aa: CASSKNPFGGYEQYF

v_call: TRBV7-2
j_call: TRBJ1-6
clone_size: few
d_call: -
cdr3_nt: TGTGCCAGCGGGGGCAGGGACCTTTATAATTCACCCCTCCACTTT
cdr3_aa: CASGGRDLYNSPLHF

v_call: TRBV6-2/TRBV6-3
j_call: TRBJ2-7
clone_size: -
d_call: TRBD2
cdr3_nt: TGTGCCAGCAGTACTTTAGCGGGAGGGTCCTACGAGCAGTACTTC
cdr3_aa: CASSTLAGGSYEQYF

v_call: TRBV11-1
j_call: TRBJ2-7
clone_size: -
d_call: TRBD1
cdr3_nt: TGTGCCAGCAAGGCGTCAGGGGGCTACGAGCAGTACTTC
cdr3_aa: CASKASGGYEQYF

v_call: TRBV27
j_call: TRBJ1-2
clone_size: -
d_call: TRBD1
cdr3_nt: TGTGCCAGCAGAGGGACAGGGGTTGCCAACTATGGCTACACCTTC
cdr3_aa: CASRGTGVANYGYTF

v_call: TRBV20-1
j_call: TRBJ2-3
clone_size: few
d_call: TRBD1
cdr3_nt: TGCAGTGCCGGGGACAGTCATTCTAGCACAGATACGCAGTATTTT
cdr3_aa: CSAGDSHSSTDTQYF

v_call: TRBV20-1
j_call: TRBJ1-1
clone_size: few
d_call: -
cdr3_nt: TGCAGTGCTAGACGGGCCGGAATGAACACTGAAGCTTTCTTT
cdr3_aa: CSARRAGMNTEAFF

v_call: TRBV28
j_call: TRBJ2-7
clone_size: many
d_call: -
cdr3_nt: TGTGCCAGCACTACGGGACACTACTACGAGCAGTACTTC
cdr3_aa: CASTTGHYYEQYF

v_call: TRBV12-5
j_call: TRBJ2-5
clone_size: -
d_call: TRBD2
cdr3_nt: TGTGCTAGTGGTTCTTCCCCCCTGTTAGCGGGGAGGAGGGAGACCCAGTACTTC
cdr3_aa: CASGSSPLLAGRRETQYF

v_call: TRBV5-1
j_call: TRBJ2-7
clone_size: -
d_call: -
cdr3_nt: TGTGCCAGCAGCTCGGACAGCTCCTACAATGAGCAGTACTTC
cdr3_aa: CASSSDSSYNEQYF